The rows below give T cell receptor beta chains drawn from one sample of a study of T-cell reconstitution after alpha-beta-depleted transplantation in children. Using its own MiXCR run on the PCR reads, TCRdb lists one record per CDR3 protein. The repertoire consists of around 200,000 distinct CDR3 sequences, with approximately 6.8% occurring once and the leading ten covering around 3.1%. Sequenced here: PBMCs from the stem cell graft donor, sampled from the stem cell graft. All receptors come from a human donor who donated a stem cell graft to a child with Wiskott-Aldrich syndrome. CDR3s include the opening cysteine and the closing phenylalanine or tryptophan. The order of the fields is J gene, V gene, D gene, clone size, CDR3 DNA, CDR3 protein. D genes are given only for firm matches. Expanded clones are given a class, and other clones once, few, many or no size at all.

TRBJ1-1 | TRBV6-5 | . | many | TGTGCCAGCAGTTACACCGGGCCCACCTGGACTGAAGCTTTCTTT | CASSYTGPTWTEAFF
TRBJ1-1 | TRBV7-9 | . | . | TGTGCCAGCAGCTTAGCCGGAGATATGAACACTGAAGCTTTCTTT | CASSLAGDMNTEAFF
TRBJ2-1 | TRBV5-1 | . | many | TGCGCCAGCAGCTCGGGCCCACCGATCAATGAGCAGTTCTTC | CASSSGPPINEQFF
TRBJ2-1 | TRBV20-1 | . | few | TGCAGTGCAGGGCACCGACAGGTGGCAAATGAGCAGTTCTTC | CSAGHRQVANEQFF
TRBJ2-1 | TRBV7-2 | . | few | TGTGCCAGCAGCCCCCGGGAGACCTACAATGAGCAGTTCTTC | CASSPRETYNEQFF
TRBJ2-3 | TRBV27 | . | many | TGTGCCAGCAGCGCACTAGCCTTTAGCACAGATACGCAGTATTTT | CASSALAFSTDTQYF
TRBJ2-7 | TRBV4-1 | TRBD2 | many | TGCGCCAGCAGCCAAGCTTTGCTAGCGGGGGGCTACGAGCAGTACTTC | CASSQALLAGGYEQYF
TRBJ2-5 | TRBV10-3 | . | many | TGTGCCATCAGTGCCCTCCCGGGGTTTGGGGAGACCCAGTACTTC | CAISALPGFGETQYF
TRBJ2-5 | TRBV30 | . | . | TGTGCCTGGAGTGCCCTGACCGGAGAGACCCAGTACTTC | CAWSALTGETQYF
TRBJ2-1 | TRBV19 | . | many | TGTGCCAGTAGTATAGGGGCGGGGAGGTCCGATGAGCAGTTCTTC | CASSIGAGRSDEQFF
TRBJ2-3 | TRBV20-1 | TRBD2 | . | TGCAGTGGGGGGACTAGCGGGAGTCCCCTTCGGACAGATACGCAGTATTTT | CSGGTSGSPLRTDTQYF
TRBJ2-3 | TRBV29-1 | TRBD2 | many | TGCAGCGTTGGAAGCGGGGTCTCCGCGGATACGCAGTATTTT | CSVGSGVSADTQYF
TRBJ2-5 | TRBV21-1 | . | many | TGTGCCAGCAGCAACATTACTAGCGGGGGGATGTACCAAGAGACCCAGTACTTC | CASSNITSGGMYQETQYF
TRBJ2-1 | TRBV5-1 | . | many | TGCGCCAGCAGCTTAACTAGTTCCCCCACTTACAATGAGCAGTTCTTC | CASSLTSSPTYNEQFF